This is a list of T cell receptor beta chains from one sample in a study of T cells in Graves' hyperthyroidism and ophthalmopathy. TCRdb reanalysed the multiplex PCR reads using MiXCR and keeps one entry per CDR3 protein. Among some 620,000 distinct CDR3 sequences listed, under 20% were seen once. The sample consisted of blood. These receptors originate from a woman in her 30s with Graves' hyperthyroidism. Both conserved end residues are part of each CDR3. D genes are given only for firm matches. Expanded clones are given a class, and other clones once, few, many or no size at all.

d_call | j_call | v_call | cdr3_length | clone_size | cdr3_nt | cdr3_aa
. | TRBJ2-3 | TRBV12-3/TRBV12-4 | 15 | few | TGTGCCAGCAAAGAAGCGGAGGCTAGCACAGATACGCAGTATTTT | CASKEAEASTDTQYF
TRBD1 | TRBJ1-4 | TRBV2 | 15 | few | TGTGCCAGCAGTCCGGACAGGGGCACTAATGAAAAACTGTTTTTT | CASSPDRGTNEKLFF
. | TRBJ2-6 | TRBV12-3/TRBV12-4 | 17 | . | TGTGCCAGCAGTTTAAGACCGCTAATCTCTGGGGCCAACGTCCTGACTTTC | CASSLRPLISGANVLTF
TRBD2 | TRBJ2-2 | TRBV7-3 | 16 | few | TGTGCCAGCAGCCTTCGGGCGGGAGTGGCCTCCGGGGAGCTGTTTTTT | CASSLRAGVASGELFF
. | TRBJ1-6 | TRBV5-1 | 15 | . | TGCGCCAGCAGAGAAGGGTTTTCGGGAAATTCACCCCTCCACTTT | CASREGFSGNSPLHF
. | TRBJ2-7 | TRBV19 | 15 | few | TGTGCCAGTAGTCCTCTTTTCGGACTATCCTACGAGCAGTACTTC | CASSPLFGLSYEQYF
. | TRBJ2-5 | TRBV5-1 | 13 | . | TGCGCCAGCAGCTGGGTCGGGCAAGAGACCCAGTACTTC | CASSWVGQETQYF
. | TRBJ2-1 | TRBV10-2 | 13 | . | TGCGCCAGCAGTGAGAGGAATTACAATGAGCAGTTCTTC | CASSERNYNEQFF
. | TRBJ1-2 | TRBV19 | 14 | few | TGTGCCAGTAGTATCGGGGGAGGCGGCTATGGCTACACCTTC | CASSIGGGGYGYTF
. | TRBJ1-6 | TRBV5-1 | 14 | . | TGTGCCAGCAGCTTACGGGACGGGAATTCACCCCTCCACTTT | CASSLRDGNSPLHF
TRBD1 | TRBJ1-5 | TRBV28 | 16 | . | TGTGCCAGCAGTTTTTGGACAGGTGGTGGCAATCAGCCCCAGCATTTT | CASSFWTGGGNQPQHF
TRBD2 | TRBJ2-5 | TRBV3-1 | 15 | . | TGTGCCAGCAGCCACCCAGCGGGAGGCGGGGAGACCCAGTACTTC | CASSHPAGGGETQYF
. | TRBJ2-5 | TRBV18 | 16 | few | TGTGCCAGCTCACCACGAGGGGTAGGACTTAAAGAGACCCAGTACTTC | CASSPRGVGLKETQYF
. | TRBJ1-5 | TRBV28 | 14 | . | TGTGCCAGCAGGGGATCCCGGGGACGTCAGCCCCAGCATTTT | CASRGSRGRQPQHF
TRBD2 | TRBJ2-4 | TRBV5-4 | 17 | . | TGTGCCAGCAGCTTGGCTGGTAGCGGGGGAGCCAAAAACATTCAGTACTTC | CASSLAGSGGAKNIQYF
. | TRBJ1-1 | TRBV27 | 14 | many | TGTGCCAGCAGTCCGTACAGGGTGAACACTGAAGCTTTCTTT | CASSPYRVNTEAFF
. | TRBJ1-1 | TRBV5-4 | 14 | . | TGTGCCAGCAGCGCTCAGGTTAGGGACACTGAAGCTTTCTTT | CASSAQVRDTEAFF
TRBD2 | TRBJ2-7 | TRBV5-6 | 15 | many | TGTGCCAGCAGCTCAGATCTAGCGGGGGTCGACGAGCAGTACTTC | CASSSDLAGVDEQYF
. | TRBJ2-7 | TRBV2 | 15 | many | TGTGCCAGCAGTGAACAGTTTCTGCTTTCGGACGAGCAGTACTTC | CASSEQFLLSDEQYF
. | TRBJ2-5 | TRBV5-1 | 15 | . | TGCGCCAGCAGCTTGGTCAGCGGAAGACAAGAGACCCAGTACTTC | CASSLVSGRQETQYF
TRBD1 | TRBJ1-2 | TRBV5-1 | 17 | . | TGCGCCAGCAGCAGGTCACCCGGGACAGAGACTAACTATGGCTACACCTTC | CASSRSPGTETNYGYTF
TRBD1 | TRBJ2-1 | TRBV29-1 | 12 | few | TGCAGCGGAACAGGGGAGAGGAATGAGCAGTTCTTC | CSGTGERNEQFF
. | TRBJ1-2 | TRBV27 | 14 | . | TGTGCCAGCAGATACGGGGCGGAAGGCTATGGCTACACCTTC | CASRYGAEGYGYTF
TRBD1 | TRBJ2-3 | TRBV24-1 | 17 | . | TGTGCCACCAGTCGACCCTCTGGGACAGGGTCGGCAGATACGCAGTATTTT | CATSRPSGTGSADTQYF
. | TRBJ2-1 | TRBV19 | 15 | . | TGTGCCAGTAGTATCCGGGGTAGGTCCTACAATGAGCAGTTCTTC | CASSIRGRSYNEQFF
. | TRBJ2-2 | TRBV28 | 17 | many | TGTGCCAGCAGTATTCCAGAGACGGTGCGGAACACCGGGGAGCTGTTTTTT | CASSIPETVRNTGELFF
. | TRBJ1-2 | TRBV7-2 | 15 | few | TGTGCCAGCAGCACCCGATCCGGGACCCGTAATGGCTACACCTTC | CASSTRSGTRNGYTF
. | TRBJ1-5 | TRBV7-9 | 15 | few | TGTGCCAGCAGCCTCACGGGACAAGTCAATCAGCCCCAGCATTTT | CASSLTGQVNQPQHF
. | TRBJ2-7 | TRBV27 | 13 | many | TGTGCCAGCAGCTTACGGGGACCTTACGAGCAGTACTTC | CASSLRGPYEQYF
. | TRBJ2-7 | TRBV6-1 | 14 | many | TGTGCCAGCAGTCTAAGACACCAGTCCTACGAGCAGTACTTC | CASSLRHQSYEQYF
TRBD2 | TRBJ2-7 | TRBV9 | 15 | . | TGTGCCAGCAGCGTGTCCGGACTAGAGTCCTACGAGCAGTACTTC | CASSVSGLESYEQYF
TRBD1 | TRBJ1-2 | TRBV12-3/TRBV12-4 | 16 | many | TGTGCCAGCAGCATAGTACAGGGGCTGGAAGGCTATGGCTACACCTTC | CASSIVQGLEGYGYTF
TRBD1 | TRBJ2-7 | TRBV3-1 | 15 | many | TGTGCCAGCAGCCCCTCGGGACAGGGGTCTGACGAGCAGTACTTC | CASSPSGQGSDEQYF
. | TRBJ1-5 | TRBV30 | 13 | many | TGTGCCTGGAGTGGGGAATTATGGCAGCCCCAGCATTTT | CAWSGELWQPQHF
TRBD2 | TRBJ2-1 | TRBV7-2 | 18 | many | TGTGCCAGCACCCACAGGCGGACTAGCGGGAGAGGGGACAATGAGCAGTTCTTC | CASTHRRTSGRGDNEQFF
. | TRBJ1-1 | TRBV30 | 11 | many | TGTGCCTCGAAGAGGGACCGAAGAGCTTTCTTT | CASKRDRRAFF
. | TRBJ2-7 | TRBV6-2/TRBV6-3 | 12 | . | TGTGCCAGCAGTCAACTGAGATCAGAGCAGTACTTC | CASSQLRSEQYF
. | TRBJ2-5 | TRBV18 | 14 | many | TGTGCCAGCTCACCACCGGGACACAAAGAGACCCAGTACTTC | CASSPPGHKETQYF
TRBD1 | TRBJ2-1 | TRBV20-1 | 13 | . | TGCAGTGTTTGGGACAGTCCCTACAATGAGCAGTTCTTC | CSVWDSPYNEQFF
TRBD1 | TRBJ2-7 | TRBV13 | 15 | few | TGTGCCAGCAGCCCAACCGGGACAGGGGTCCACGAGCAGTACTTC | CASSPTGTGVHEQYF
. | TRBJ2-1 | TRBV29-1 | 15 | . | TGCAGCGTTGAAGATTTGAGGGAGGCTTACAATGGGCAGTTCTTC | CSVEDLREAYNGQFF
TRBD2 | TRBJ2-7 | TRBV28 | 13 | many | TGTGCCGGACAAGCGGGGAGCTCCTACGAGCAGTACTTC | CAGQAGSSYEQYF
. | TRBJ2-2 | TRBV12-3/TRBV12-4 | 15 | . | TGTGCCAGCAGTTTAGGGAGGGCGAACACCGGGGAGCTGTTTTTT | CASSLGRANTGELFF
TRBD2 | TRBJ2-2 | TRBV20-1 | 16 | . | TGCAGTGCTCCGGGACTAGCGGGAGCCAGCACCGGGGAGCTGTTTTTT | CSAPGLAGASTGELFF
. | TRBJ2-1 | TRBV7-8 | 15 | many | TGTGCCAGCAGCTTAATCTGGCAGGACCTCAATGAGCAGTTCTTC | CASSLIWQDLNEQFF
. | TRBJ2-5 | TRBV9 | 16 | . | TGTGCCAGCAGCCCAGGGATTCTTGACTTCCAAGAGACCCAGTACTTC | CASSPGILDFQETQYF
. | TRBJ2-5 | TRBV2 | 12 | . | TGTGCCAGCAGTGCCACGCAAGAGACCCAGTACTTC | CASSATQETQYF
TRBD1 | TRBJ2-1 | TRBV5-1 | 14 | . | TGCGCCAGCAGCTTGGGGACAGGGTTCAATGAGCAGTTCTTC | CASSLGTGFNEQFF
. | TRBJ2-5 | TRBV6-2/TRBV6-3 | 16 | many | TGTGCCAGCAGTTTATTCGCGGCCCGTGGGGAAGAGACCCAGTACTTC | CASSLFAARGEETQYF
. | TRBJ2-3 | TRBV6-6 | 19 | many | TGTGCCAGCAGTTACGCCTGGGCCGGAGTTACACTTAGCACAGATACGCAGTATTTT | CASSYAWAGVTLSTDTQYF
. | TRBJ2-5 | TRBV29-1 | 16 | . | TGCAGCGTTGAAGGTACTAAGACCCGCGCAGGGGAGACCCAGTACTTC | CSVEGTKTRAGETQYF
TRBD1 | TRBJ1-3 | TRBV28 | 14 | few | TGTGCCAGCAGACGAGGGACAGCTGGAAACACCATATATTTT | CASRRGTAGNTIYF
TRBD2 | TRBJ2-5 | TRBV5-4 | 16 | few | TGTGCCAGCAGCTTGGAACTAGCGGGAGCGGTCCAGACCCAGTACTTC | CASSLELAGAVQTQYF
. | TRBJ1-5 | TRBV7-8 | 16 | many | TGTGCCAGCAGCTTAGTCTGGGACGTTAGCAATCAGCCCCAGCATTTT | CASSLVWDVSNQPQHF
. | TRBJ2-1 | TRBV11-2 | 15 | many | TGTGCCAGCAGCTTTGGGGTGGAGATTTCGAATGAGCAGTTCTTC | CASSFGVEISNEQFF
TRBD2 | TRBJ2-1 | TRBV9 | 15 | few | TGTGCCAGCAGCGCCGCTAGCGGGAGCTTCAATGAGCAGTTCTTC | CASSAASGSFNEQFF
TRBD1 | TRBJ1-4 | TRBV29-1 | 13 | few | TGCAGCGTTTGTGACAGGGGGGGTGAAAAACTGTTTTTT | CSVCDRGGEKLFF
. | TRBJ2-1 | TRBV18 | 15 | . | TGTGCCAGCTCACCACCCGGCCTATCGGGAGATGAGCAGTTCTTC | CASSPPGLSGDEQFF
. | TRBJ1-2 | TRBV27 | 13 | few | TGTGCCAGCAGTTTAATGGGGGACTATGGCTACACCTTC | CASSLMGDYGYTF
TRBD2 | TRBJ2-5 | TRBV9 | 16 | few | TGTGCCAGCAGCGACCGGACTAGCGGACTGCAAGAGACCCAGTACTTC | CASSDRTSGLQETQYF